The sequence of this T cell receptor (beta chain) was determined in a study of blood T cell repertoires in COVID-19. About the study: Italy, Spain and the United States were the sources of the convalescent and acute COVID-19 samples. T cells, B-cell-depleted T cells, or PBMCs provided the cDNA or gDNA that served as material.

Measured with immunoSEQ multiplex PCR; TCRdb has only the in-frame clones, and not every one. The sample has 200,000 to 250,000 clones, 88% seen once. With 8 bases clipped from V and 7 bases from J, the junction kept 14 bases outside the gene matches. CDR3 length equals 15 residues. CDR1 GTSNPN and CDR2 SVGIG come from the germline V gene (reference sequence). The table lists this clone with a few counts. The V gene is TRBV30, the J gene TRBJ1-2; 12 bases line up with TRBD1. The TCR was taken from a woman in her fifties or sixties with acute or convalescent COVID-19. Specimen: peripheral blood. This CDR3 reads CAGPNSGTGGSGYTF. As DNA, the CDR3 is TGTGCCGGCCCAAACTCCGGGACAGGGGGCAGTGGCTACACCTTC.